The rows below give T cell receptor beta chains drawn from one sample of a study of CXCR3-negative and CXCR3-positive naive CD8 T cells. TCRdb derives one entry per CDR3 protein from the 5' RACE reads, leaving out DNA. The sample's table shows under 110,000 distinct CDR3 sequences. The sequenced sample was naive CXCR3+ CD8+ T cells from blood. The receptors here all came from a human donor in good health. Some clones in this sample may be carry-over from other donors' samples. Both conserved end residues are part of each CDR3.

j_call: TRBJ2-1; v_call: TRBV29-1; cdr3_aa: CSVEGAEGNEQFF
j_call: TRBJ2-1; v_call: TRBV28; cdr3_aa: CASSFTSGRNEQFF
j_call: TRBJ2-3; v_call: TRBV29-1; cdr3_aa: CSVATDRLADTQYF
j_call: TRBJ2-7; v_call: TRBV28; cdr3_aa: CASSSRQGSYEQYF
j_call: TRBJ2-6; v_call: TRBV7-2; cdr3_aa: CASSPGSGANVLTF
j_call: TRBJ1-4; v_call: TRBV25-1; cdr3_aa: CASTPTSGSTNEKLFF
j_call: TRBJ2-2; v_call: TRBV10-3; cdr3_aa: CAISESTLGTSGPNTGELFF
j_call: TRBJ1-1; v_call: TRBV20-1; cdr3_aa: CSATPRMFSEAFF
j_call: TRBJ1-1; v_call: TRBV29-1; cdr3_aa: CSVEGTVLGRTEAFF
j_call: TRBJ2-1; v_call: TRBV5-1; cdr3_aa: CASSLYPGLADNEQFF
j_call: TRBJ1-4; v_call: TRBV6-5; cdr3_aa: CASSSLRDLNEKLFF
j_call: TRBJ2-3; v_call: TRBV7-9; cdr3_aa: CASSSSAVLAGGPTDTQYF
j_call: TRBJ1-1; v_call: TRBV6-5; cdr3_aa: CASSYRQGNTEAFF
j_call: TRBJ2-7; v_call: TRBV20-1; cdr3_aa: CSASPRASYEQYF
j_call: TRBJ2-1; v_call: TRBV10-3; cdr3_aa: CAISEEGMDEQFF
j_call: TRBJ2-4; v_call: TRBV5-1; cdr3_aa: CASSGTSGSFF
j_call: TRBJ2-3; v_call: TRBV9; cdr3_aa: CASSEGTASTDTQYF
j_call: TRBJ1-1; v_call: TRBV6-2/TRBV6-3; cdr3_aa: CASSYSILENTEAFF
j_call: TRBJ1-1; v_call: TRBV15; cdr3_aa: CATSSSRDLNTEAFF
j_call: TRBJ2-7; v_call: TRBV7-9; cdr3_aa: CASSSLPVYEQYF
j_call: TRBJ1-4; v_call: TRBV28; cdr3_aa: CASSFSDREGEKLFF
j_call: TRBJ2-7; v_call: TRBV19; cdr3_aa: CASSIYSGDSYEQYF
j_call: TRBJ1-5; v_call: TRBV5-1; cdr3_aa: CASSLAGGNQPQHF
j_call: TRBJ2-1; v_call: TRBV7-6; cdr3_aa: CASIELAGGSNEQFF
j_call: TRBJ2-1; v_call: TRBV6-1; cdr3_aa: CASSEVMDYLVDEQFF
j_call: TRBJ1-1; v_call: TRBV3-1; cdr3_aa: CASSQDMMNTEAFF
j_call: TRBJ2-5; v_call: TRBV10-3; cdr3_aa: CAIGAAQTLGETQYF
j_call: TRBJ2-2; v_call: TRBV12-3/TRBV12-4; cdr3_aa: CASSHSTETAGELFF
j_call: TRBJ2-1; v_call: TRBV28; cdr3_aa: CASSLGTSGHNEQFF
j_call: TRBJ2-7; v_call: TRBV5-5; cdr3_aa: CASSPDREGIHEQYF
j_call: TRBJ2-1; v_call: TRBV30; cdr3_aa: CAWRTSSYNEQFF
j_call: TRBJ1-2; v_call: TRBV21-1; cdr3_aa: CASSTDRADYGYTF
j_call: TRBJ2-5; v_call: TRBV10-3; cdr3_aa: CAISESLGLAGPQETQYF
j_call: TRBJ1-1; v_call: TRBV6-2/TRBV6-3; cdr3_aa: CASLPGQEAFF
j_call: TRBJ2-1; v_call: TRBV7-3; cdr3_aa: CASSLLAGGWSEQFF
j_call: TRBJ2-7; v_call: TRBV7-9; cdr3_aa: CASSLRAADYEQYF
j_call: TRBJ2-7; v_call: TRBV7-2; cdr3_aa: CASSLAQGVYEQYF
j_call: TRBJ2-3; v_call: TRBV7-3; cdr3_aa: CASSLWEDGADTQYF
j_call: TRBJ2-1; v_call: TRBV12-5; cdr3_aa: CASGLNAWTSGYNEQFF
j_call: TRBJ2-7; v_call: TRBV5-6; cdr3_aa: CASSRTSYEQYF
j_call: TRBJ2-5; v_call: TRBV20-1; cdr3_aa: CSARDLETSGFQETQYF
j_call: TRBJ2-4; v_call: TRBV7-2; cdr3_aa: CASSLETGSYIQYF
j_call: TRBJ2-1; v_call: TRBV27; cdr3_aa: CASSFLAGGPSYNEQFF
j_call: TRBJ2-3; v_call: TRBV12-3/TRBV12-4; cdr3_aa: CASSFGDTKYF
j_call: TRBJ2-1; v_call: TRBV12-3/TRBV12-4; cdr3_aa: CASTPPGYNEQFF
j_call: TRBJ2-1; v_call: TRBV28; cdr3_aa: CASSLFPGRDYDEQFF
j_call: TRBJ2-3; v_call: TRBV20-1; cdr3_aa: CSAISSGGADRTDTQYF
j_call: TRBJ2-7; v_call: TRBV30; cdr3_aa: CAWSVGPYMAEQYF
j_call: TRBJ2-1; v_call: TRBV10-2; cdr3_aa: CASGPVSYNEQFF
j_call: TRBJ2-2; v_call: TRBV6-2/TRBV6-3; cdr3_aa: CASSWVENTGELFF
j_call: TRBJ1-5; v_call: TRBV6-5; cdr3_aa: CASRPSLQGRFGQPQHF